This is a list of T cell receptor beta chains from one sample in a study of blood T cell repertoires in COVID-19. This table comes from immunoSEQ multiplex PCR, and its TCRdb copy is limited to in-frame clones, with some not included. The sample gives fewer than 350,000 clones, 75% to 95% of which show up once; about 3% is in the top ten. Material: PBMCs or T cells enriched from blood (not recorded which). The receptors originated from a middle-aged man who had been exposed to COVID-19. The CDR3 runs from the conserved cysteine through the conserved F or W. Fields, in order: clone size, J gene, V gene, D gene, CDR3 protein, CDR3 DNA. D genes are given only for firm matches. Clone size is not always given. Where it is, it says once, few, many or a class for expanded clones.

abundance: -; j_gene: TRBJ1-3; v_gene: TRBV11-3; d_gene: -; CDR3aa: CASSLGGDTIYF; CDR3nt: TGTGCCAGCAGCTTAGGGGGAGACACCATATATTTT
abundance: -; j_gene: TRBJ1-1; v_gene: TRBV5-6; d_gene: TRBD1; CDR3aa: CASSWMTGGWTEAFF; CDR3nt: TGTGCCAGCAGCTGGATGACAGGGGGCTGGACTGAAGCTTTCTTT
abundance: -; j_gene: TRBJ2-3; v_gene: TRBV5-1; d_gene: TRBD1; CDR3aa: CASSSQGARDTQYF; CDR3nt: TGCGCCAGCAGCTCGCAGGGGGCTCGGGATACGCAGTATTTT
abundance: -; j_gene: TRBJ1-2; v_gene: TRBV7-9; d_gene: -; CDR3aa: CASSLRTDRIKGYTF; CDR3nt: TGTGCCAGCAGCTTAAGGACGGACAGAATTAAGGGCTACACCTTC
abundance: -; j_gene: TRBJ2-2; v_gene: TRBV24-1; d_gene: TRBD1; CDR3aa: CATSSKSRGRGTGELFF; CDR3nt: TGTGCCACCAGCTCGAAGAGCAGGGGGCGAGGGACCGGGGAGCTGTTTTTT
abundance: -; j_gene: TRBJ2-3; v_gene: TRBV29-1; d_gene: -; CDR3aa: CSVVRGRDTQYF; CDR3nt: TGCAGCGTTGTTCGCGGTCGAGATACGCAGTATTTT
abundance: -; j_gene: TRBJ2-7; v_gene: TRBV11-3; d_gene: -; CDR3aa: CASSLEGVDEQYF; CDR3nt: TGTGCCAGCAGCTTAGAAGGGGTCGACGAGCAGTACTTC
abundance: -; j_gene: TRBJ1-5; v_gene: TRBV30; d_gene: TRBD1; CDR3aa: CAWSLGGVQPQHF; CDR3nt: TGTGCCTGGAGTTTAGGGGGCGTGCAGCCCCAGCATTTT
abundance: -; j_gene: TRBJ2-1; v_gene: TRBV3-1/TRBV3-2; d_gene: -; CDR3aa: CASSPLVGAPYNEQFF; CDR3nt: TGTGCCAGCAGCCCCCTAGTAGGAGCCCCCTACAATGAGCAGTTCTTC
abundance: -; j_gene: TRBJ2-5; v_gene: TRBV19; d_gene: TRBD1; CDR3aa: CASSISLTGGETQYF; CDR3nt: TGTGCCAGTAGTATAAGTCTAACAGGGGGAGAGACCCAGTACTTC
abundance: -; j_gene: TRBJ2-2; v_gene: TRBV5-1; d_gene: -; CDR3aa: CASSAGTSNTGELFF; CDR3nt: TGCGCCAGCAGCGCCGGGACTTCAAACACCGGGGAGCTGTTTTTT
abundance: -; j_gene: TRBJ2-1; v_gene: TRBV19; d_gene: TRBD2; CDR3aa: CASKDAGLAEYNEQFF; CDR3nt: TGTGCCAGTAAGGACGCGGGACTAGCAGAATACAATGAGCAGTTCTTC
abundance: -; j_gene: TRBJ2-5; v_gene: TRBV28; d_gene: -; CDR3aa: CASSLWEGGTQETQYF; CDR3nt: TGTGCCAGCAGTTTATGGGAGGGGGGGACTCAAGAGACCCAGTACTTC
abundance: -; j_gene: TRBJ2-3; v_gene: TRBV2; d_gene: TRBD2; CDR3aa: CASSDGLAGAGDTQYF; CDR3nt: TGTGCCAGCAGTGATGGTCTAGCGGGAGCAGGGGATACGCAGTATTTT
abundance: many; j_gene: TRBJ2-7; v_gene: TRBV4-2; d_gene: TRBD2; CDR3aa: CASSQETSGSYEQYF; CDR3nt: TGTGCCAGCAGCCAAGAGACTAGCGGGAGTTACGAGCAGTACTTC
abundance: -; j_gene: TRBJ1-3; v_gene: TRBV11-2; d_gene: TRBD1; CDR3aa: CASSTPAGTVNSGNTIYF; CDR3nt: TGTGCCAGCAGCACTCCCGCCGGGACAGTAAATTCTGGAAACACCATATATTTT
abundance: -; j_gene: TRBJ2-5; v_gene: TRBV15; d_gene: TRBD2; CDR3aa: CATSRTGGAGQETQYF; CDR3nt: TGTGCCACCAGCAGAACGGGAGGGGCGGGCCAAGAGACCCAGTACTTC
abundance: -; j_gene: TRBJ2-7; v_gene: TRBV7-2; d_gene: TRBD2; CDR3aa: CASSPGLAGVYEQYF; CDR3nt: TGTGCCAGCAGCCCCGGACTAGCGGGAGTCTACGAGCAGTACTTC
abundance: -; j_gene: TRBJ2-1; v_gene: TRBV19; d_gene: TRBD2; CDR3aa: CASRTSGAYNEQFF; CDR3nt: TGTGCCAGTCGGACTAGCGGAGCCTACAATGAGCAGTTCTTC
abundance: -; j_gene: TRBJ2-2; v_gene: TRBV19; d_gene: -; CDR3aa: CASSIGTGITGELFF; CDR3nt: TGTGCCAGTAGTATAGGCACAGGGATAACCGGGGAGCTGTTTTTT
abundance: few; j_gene: TRBJ1-2; v_gene: TRBV3-1/TRBV3-2; d_gene: TRBD1; CDR3aa: CASSNWDRASSGYTF; CDR3nt: TGTGCCAGCAGCAATTGGGACAGGGCTTCGAGTGGCTACACCTTC
abundance: -; j_gene: TRBJ2-1; v_gene: TRBV28; d_gene: TRBD2; CDR3aa: CASSLTSGSWDEQFF; CDR3nt: TGTGCCAGCAGTCTGACTAGCGGGAGTTGGGATGAGCAGTTCTTC
abundance: -; j_gene: TRBJ1-4; v_gene: TRBV5-4; d_gene: TRBD1; CDR3aa: CASSQGQGNSGEKLFF; CDR3nt: TGTGCCAGCAGCCAGGGACAGGGGAACTCGGGTGAAAAACTGTTTTTT
abundance: -; j_gene: TRBJ1-2; v_gene: TRBV29-1; d_gene: TRBD1; CDR3aa: CSVERTGGHGYTF; CDR3nt: TGCAGCGTTGAGAGGACAGGTGGGCATGGCTACACCTTC
abundance: -; j_gene: TRBJ1-1; v_gene: TRBV7-9; d_gene: TRBD1; CDR3aa: CASSLPFQGERTEAFF; CDR3nt: TGTGCCAGCAGCTTACCGTTCCAGGGGGAGAGGACTGAAGCTTTCTTT
abundance: -; j_gene: TRBJ2-1; v_gene: TRBV29-1; d_gene: TRBD1; CDR3aa: CSVEGTGQDRFNEQFF; CDR3nt: TGCAGCGTTGAAGGCACGGGACAGGACAGATTCAATGAGCAGTTCTTC
abundance: -; j_gene: TRBJ2-1; v_gene: TRBV24-1; d_gene: -; CDR3aa: CATSDPLPGNSYNEQFF; CDR3nt: TGTGCCACCAGTGATCCTCTCCCAGGGAACTCCTACAATGAGCAGTTCTTC
abundance: -; j_gene: TRBJ2-5; v_gene: TRBV5-5; d_gene: TRBD2; CDR3aa: CASSSRLAGGLGVETQYF; CDR3nt: TGTGCCAGCAGCTCGAGACTAGCGGGAGGTTTAGGAGTTGAGACCCAGTACTTC
abundance: once; j_gene: TRBJ2-1; v_gene: TRBV6-5; d_gene: -; CDR3aa: CASTLATAEEQFF; CDR3nt: TGTGCCAGCACCCTCGCGACGGCGGAAGAGCAGTTCTTC
abundance: -; j_gene: TRBJ1-1; v_gene: TRBV6-2/TRBV6-3; d_gene: -; CDR3aa: CASSYGWRPDAFF; CDR3nt: TGTGCCAGCAGTTACGGGTGGAGGCCTGATGCTTTCTTT
abundance: -; j_gene: TRBJ1-2; v_gene: TRBV4-1; d_gene: -; CDR3aa: CASSQEGALPNYGYTF; CDR3nt: TGCGCCAGCAGCCAAGAGGGGGCATTACCTAACTATGGCTACACCTTC
abundance: once; j_gene: TRBJ1-1; v_gene: TRBV7-3; d_gene: -; CDR3aa: CASSFEQNTEAFF; CDR3nt: TGTGCCAGCAGCTTCGAGCAGAACACTGAAGCTTTCTTT
abundance: -; j_gene: TRBJ2-7; v_gene: TRBV7-8; d_gene: TRBD2; CDR3aa: CASSLVLAGEVYEQYF; CDR3nt: TGTGCCAGCAGCTTAGTTCTAGCGGGAGAAGTATACGAGCAGTACTTC
abundance: -; j_gene: TRBJ1-1; v_gene: TRBV7-2; d_gene: TRBD1; CDR3aa: CASSSGQGSIEAFF; CDR3nt: TGTGCCAGCAGCTCGGGACAGGGATCCATTGAAGCTTTCTTT
abundance: -; j_gene: TRBJ2-1; v_gene: TRBV24-1; d_gene: TRBD2; CDR3aa: CATSDRLTSGRTHEQFF; CDR3nt: TGTGCCACCAGTGATCGCCTGACTAGCGGGAGGACCCATGAGCAGTTCTTC
abundance: once; j_gene: TRBJ1-1; v_gene: TRBV2; d_gene: -; CDR3aa: CASSGRGGENTEAFF; CDR3nt: TGTGCCAGCAGTGGGAGGGGAGGCGAGAACACTGAAGCTTTCTTT
abundance: -; j_gene: TRBJ1-2; v_gene: TRBV30; d_gene: -; CDR3aa: CAWSVQGVGGYTF; CDR3nt: TGTGCCTGGAGTGTACAAGGGGTGGGCGGCTACACCTTC
abundance: -; j_gene: TRBJ1-1; v_gene: TRBV30; d_gene: TRBD1; CDR3aa: CAWSNTGGGYTEAFF; CDR3nt: TGTGCCTGGAGTAACACAGGGGGCGGCTACACTGAAGCTTTCTTT
abundance: -; j_gene: TRBJ2-7; v_gene: TRBV30; d_gene: TRBD2; CDR3aa: CAWTTSSGPYEQYF; CDR3nt: TGTGCCTGGACTACTTCTAGCGGCCCCTACGAGCAGTACTTC
abundance: few; j_gene: TRBJ2-7; v_gene: TRBV4-2; d_gene: -; CDR3aa: CASSQALQGAGSGSSYEQYF; CDR3nt: TGTGCCAGCAGCCAAGCCCTACAGGGGGCGGGTAGCGGGAGCTCCTACGAGCAGTACTTC
abundance: -; j_gene: TRBJ2-5; v_gene: TRBV28; d_gene: -; CDR3aa: CASAEQGPVETQYF; CDR3nt: TGTGCCAGCGCTGAACAGGGTCCGGTAGAGACCCAGTACTTC